One sample yielded the 7 T cell receptor beta chains listed below, sequenced in a study of spatial heterogeneity in lung cancer (dated by TCRdb to the late 2010s). Taken with the paper, the label for time point translates to: sample taken at primary tumor resection. Without any cell sorting, TCR sequencing was performed on whole RNA extracted either from tumor and nontumor lung tissue or from cryopreserved PBMC samples. The library came from 5' RACE. The listed sequencing device is NextSeq 500. The raw public data were reprocessed by TCRdb itself: fastp quality trimming at Q25, MiXCR clonotype calling, in-frame beta chains only. Each entry merges the rows of one CDR3 protein and shows their most common DNA and genes. The sample table shows about 22,000 distinct CDR3 sequences, and under 5.5% are seen once. Approximately 30% of the sample goes to the ten largest clones. Sequencing was performed on PBMCs, taken at surgery. Receptors were obtained from a male donor with early-stage non-small cell lung cancer.

The sample holds many counts of this clonotype. This chain joins TRBV7-2 and TRBJ1-1, with 10 bases that match TRBD1. CDR3 length: 15 residues. Germline lookup yields CDR1 SGHTA and CDR2 FQGNSA. Trimming took 5 bases from V and 4 from J; bases not matched to a gene: 7. The CDR3 bases are TGTGCCAGCAGCCGCCGACAGGGGGCGAGCACTGAAGCTTTCTTT. Encoded protein: CASSRRQGASTEAFF.

In the case of this clonotype: Mismatch with germline at one junction end may stem from a read error. The V call is TRBV12-3 or TRBV12-4, the J call TRBJ2-5; D perhaps matches TRBD1 (5 bases). The CDR3 has 13 residues. CDR3 protein: CVSSFQGPETQYF. In DNA form, the CDR3 reads TGTGTCAGCAGTTTTCAGGGTCCGGAGACCCAGTACTTC.

This chain uses TRBV7-2 with TRBJ2-1; 15 bases are a match to TRBD2. The germline gives CDR1 SGHTA, CDR2 FQGNSA. The CDR3 extends over 15 amino acids. After removal of 5 bases from V and 14 bases from J, the junction contained 10 bases not matched to a gene. The CDR3 sequence is CASSRRTSGGAREFF. CDR3 nucleotides: TGTGCCAGCAGCCGACGGACTAGCGGGGGGGCTAGAGAGTTCTTC.

This clonotype has ten or more counts. The chain employs TRBV7-2 and TRBJ1-5; D unresolved. Looked up from germline, CDR1 is SGHTA and CDR2 is FQGNSA. The length of the CDR3 is 14 residues. V lost 4 bases, J lost 3 bases, and 10 bases lay in between. The CDR3 bases are TGTGCCAGCAGCTCCGGGCCAATCAATCAGCCCCAGCATTTT. This encodes CASSSGPINQPQHF.

This clonotype has ten or more counts. The chain links TRBV4-2 to TRBJ2-3; 10 bases fit TRBD1. The CDR3 loop spans 16 amino acids. Per germline, CDR1 LGHNA and CDR2 YNFKEQ. V shed 3 bases, J shed 2 bases, and the junction held 5 bases outside the gene matches. CDR3 in amino acids: CASSQMGQGNTDTQYF. Written as DNA, the CDR3 is TGTGCCAGCAGCCAGATGGGACAGGGGAACACAGATACGCAGTATTTT.

This clonotype came up many times. The V call is TRBV18, the J call TRBJ2-7; 9 nucleotides agree with TRBD1. The V and J ends lost 6 bases and 4 bases, in that order; junction bases with no gene match: 7. Germline V lookup: CDR1 KGHSH, CDR2 LQKENI. The CDR3 runs to 14 residues. The CDR3 is CASSTRDRVYEQYF. CDR3 bases: TGTGCCAGCTCCACCCGGGACAGGGTGTACGAGCAGTACTTC.

Details on this clonotype: A much larger clone lies a single base off, so this may be a read error. This rearrangement joins TRBV28 to TRBJ2-5; tentative D call: TRBD2 (5 bases). V was cut by 5 bases and J by 4 bases, with 8 bases left in between. Germline lookup yields CDR1 MDHEN and CDR2 SYDVKM. CDR3 size: 12 residues. This chain's CDR3 is CASSGGRETQYF. The CDR3, as DNA: TGTGCCAGCAGTGGAGGACGAGAGACCCAGTACTTC. Supplemented by reference TRBV28 and TRBJ2-5, the full variable domain reads DVKVTQSSRYLVKRTGEKVFLECVQDMDHENMFWYRQDPGLGLRLIYFSYDVKMKEKGDIPEGYSVSREKKERFSLILESASTNQTSMYLCASSGGRETQYFGPGTRLLVL.